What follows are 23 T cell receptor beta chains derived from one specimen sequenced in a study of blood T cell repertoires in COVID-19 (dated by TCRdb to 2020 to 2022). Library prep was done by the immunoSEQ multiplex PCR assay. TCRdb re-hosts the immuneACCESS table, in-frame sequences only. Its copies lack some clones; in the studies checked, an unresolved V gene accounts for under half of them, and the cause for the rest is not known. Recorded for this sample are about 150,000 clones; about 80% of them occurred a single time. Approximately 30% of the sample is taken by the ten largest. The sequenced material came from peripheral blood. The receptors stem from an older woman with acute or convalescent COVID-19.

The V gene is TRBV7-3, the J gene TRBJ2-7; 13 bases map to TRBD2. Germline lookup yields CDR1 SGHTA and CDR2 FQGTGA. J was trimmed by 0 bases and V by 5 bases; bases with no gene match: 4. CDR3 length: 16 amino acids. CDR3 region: CASSPTSGGSSYEQYF. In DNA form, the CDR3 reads TGTGCCAGCAGCCCGACTAGCGGGGGGAGCTCCTACGAGCAGTACTTC.

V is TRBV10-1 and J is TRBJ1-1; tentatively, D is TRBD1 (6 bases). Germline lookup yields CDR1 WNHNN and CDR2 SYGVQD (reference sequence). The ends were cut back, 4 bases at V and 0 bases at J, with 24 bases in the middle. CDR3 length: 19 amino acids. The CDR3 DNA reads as TGCGCCAGCAGTGGCTCAAGTCGGGTGGGGGCGACGATGAACACTGAAGCTTTCTTT. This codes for CASSGSSRVGATMNTEAFF.

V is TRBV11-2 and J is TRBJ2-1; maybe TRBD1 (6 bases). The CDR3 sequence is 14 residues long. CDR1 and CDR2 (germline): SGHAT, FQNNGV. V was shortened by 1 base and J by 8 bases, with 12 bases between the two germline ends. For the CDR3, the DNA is TGTGCCAGCAGCTTAGGACAGGTCCGCGATGAGCAGTTCTTC. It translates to CASSLGQVRDEQFF.

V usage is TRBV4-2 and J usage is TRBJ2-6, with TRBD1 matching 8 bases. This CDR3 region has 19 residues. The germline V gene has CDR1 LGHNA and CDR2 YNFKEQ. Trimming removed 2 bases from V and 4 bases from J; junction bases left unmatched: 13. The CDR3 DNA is TGTGCCAGCAGCCAAAATGCCGGGACAGGTTTTTCCGGGGCCAACGTCCTGACTTTC. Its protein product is CASSQNAGTGFSGANVLTF.

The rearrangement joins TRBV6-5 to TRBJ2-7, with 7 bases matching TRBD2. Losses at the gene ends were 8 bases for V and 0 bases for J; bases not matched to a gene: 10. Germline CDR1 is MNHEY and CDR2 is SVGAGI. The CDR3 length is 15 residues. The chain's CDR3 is CASRGGPGGSYEQYV. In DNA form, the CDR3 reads TGTGCCAGCCGCGGGGGACCAGGCGGCTCCTACGAGCAGTACGTC.

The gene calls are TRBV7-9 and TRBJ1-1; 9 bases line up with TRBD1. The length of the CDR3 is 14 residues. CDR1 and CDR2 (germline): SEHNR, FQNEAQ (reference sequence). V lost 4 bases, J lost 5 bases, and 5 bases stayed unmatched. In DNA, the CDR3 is TGTGCCAGCAGCTCGACAGGGGGAGGAACTGAAGCTTTCTTT. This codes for CASSSTGGGTEAFF.

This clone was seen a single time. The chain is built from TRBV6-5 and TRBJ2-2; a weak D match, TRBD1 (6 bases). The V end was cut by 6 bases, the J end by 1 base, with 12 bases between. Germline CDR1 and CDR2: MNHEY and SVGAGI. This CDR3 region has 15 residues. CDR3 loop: CASRRPTGNTGELFF. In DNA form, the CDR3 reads TGTGCCAGCAGGAGGCCGACAGGGAACACCGGGGAGCTGTTTTTT.

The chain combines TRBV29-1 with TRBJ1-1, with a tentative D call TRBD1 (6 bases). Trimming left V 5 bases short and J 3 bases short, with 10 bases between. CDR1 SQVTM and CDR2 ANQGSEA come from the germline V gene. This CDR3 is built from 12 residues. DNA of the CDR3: TGCAGCGTTACAGGGTACTACACTGAAGCTTTCTTT. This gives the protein CSVTGYYTEAFF.

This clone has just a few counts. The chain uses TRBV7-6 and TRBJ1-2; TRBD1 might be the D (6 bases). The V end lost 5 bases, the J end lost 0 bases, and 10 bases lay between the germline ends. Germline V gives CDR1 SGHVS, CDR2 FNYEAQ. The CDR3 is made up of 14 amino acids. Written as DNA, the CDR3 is TGTGCCAGCAGCACCGGACAGACTAACTATGGCTACACCTTC. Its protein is CASSTGQTNYGYTF.

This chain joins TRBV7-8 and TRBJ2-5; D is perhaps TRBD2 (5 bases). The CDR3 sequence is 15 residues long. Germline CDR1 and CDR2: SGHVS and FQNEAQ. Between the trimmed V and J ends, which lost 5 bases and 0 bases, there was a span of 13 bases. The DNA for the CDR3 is TGTGCCAGCAGCCCCCAAAGGACTTACCAAGAGACCCAGTACTTC. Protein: CASSPQRTYQETQYF.

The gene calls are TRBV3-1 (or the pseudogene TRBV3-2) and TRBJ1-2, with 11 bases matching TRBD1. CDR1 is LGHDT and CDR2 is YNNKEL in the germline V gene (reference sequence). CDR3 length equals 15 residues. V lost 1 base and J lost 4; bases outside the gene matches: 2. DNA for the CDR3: TGTGCCAGCAGCCAAGCAGGGACAGGGGGCTATGGCTACACCTTC. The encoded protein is CASSQAGTGGYGYTF.

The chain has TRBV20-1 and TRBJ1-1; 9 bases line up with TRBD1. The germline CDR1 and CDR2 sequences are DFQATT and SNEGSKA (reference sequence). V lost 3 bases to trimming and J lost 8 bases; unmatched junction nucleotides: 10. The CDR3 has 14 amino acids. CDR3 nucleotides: TGCAGTGCTAGTGGACCGGGACAGGGCCTCGAAGCTTTCTTT. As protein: CSASGPGQGLEAFF.

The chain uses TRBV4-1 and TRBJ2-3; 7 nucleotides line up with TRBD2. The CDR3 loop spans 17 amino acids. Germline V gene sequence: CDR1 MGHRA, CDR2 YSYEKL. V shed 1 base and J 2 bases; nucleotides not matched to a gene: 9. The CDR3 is CASSQVAGDRFTDTQYF. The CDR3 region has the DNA TGCGCCAGCAGCCAAGTCGCGGGGGACCGATTCACAGATACGCAGTATTTT.

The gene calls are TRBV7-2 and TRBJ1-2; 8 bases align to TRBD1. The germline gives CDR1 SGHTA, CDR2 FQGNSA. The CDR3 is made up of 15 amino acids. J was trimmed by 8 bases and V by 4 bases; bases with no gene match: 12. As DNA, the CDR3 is TGTGCCAGCAGCTCCGCCGGCAGGGGGCACAAGGGCTACACCTTC. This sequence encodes CASSSAGRGHKGYTF.

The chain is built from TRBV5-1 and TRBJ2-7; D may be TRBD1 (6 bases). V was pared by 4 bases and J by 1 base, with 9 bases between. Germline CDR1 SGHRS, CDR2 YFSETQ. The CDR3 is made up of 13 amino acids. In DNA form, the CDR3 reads TGCGCCAGCAGCGCGACAGGTTCCTACGAGCAGTACTTC. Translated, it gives CASSATGSYEQYF.

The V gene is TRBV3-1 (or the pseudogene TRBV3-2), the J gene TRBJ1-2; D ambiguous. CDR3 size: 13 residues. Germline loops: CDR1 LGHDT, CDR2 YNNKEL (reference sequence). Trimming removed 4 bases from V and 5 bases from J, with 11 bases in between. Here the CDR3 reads CASSLGELYGYTF. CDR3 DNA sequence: TGTGCCAGCAGCCTCGGGGAGCTATATGGCTACACCTTC.

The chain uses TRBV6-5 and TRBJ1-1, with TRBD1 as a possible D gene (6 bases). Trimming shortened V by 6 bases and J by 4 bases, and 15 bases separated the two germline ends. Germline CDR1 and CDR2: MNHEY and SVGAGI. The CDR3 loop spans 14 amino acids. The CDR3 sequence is CASSPQGYLTEAFF. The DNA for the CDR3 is TGTGCCAGCAGCCCACAGGGCTACCTCACTGAAGCTTTCTTT.

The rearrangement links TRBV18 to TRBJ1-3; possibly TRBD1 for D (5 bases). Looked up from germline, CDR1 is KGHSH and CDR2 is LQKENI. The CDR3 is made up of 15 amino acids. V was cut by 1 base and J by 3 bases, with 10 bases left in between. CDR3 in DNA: TGTGCCAGCTCACCACGGGCAGGACATGGAAACACCATATATTTT. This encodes CASSPRAGHGNTIYF.

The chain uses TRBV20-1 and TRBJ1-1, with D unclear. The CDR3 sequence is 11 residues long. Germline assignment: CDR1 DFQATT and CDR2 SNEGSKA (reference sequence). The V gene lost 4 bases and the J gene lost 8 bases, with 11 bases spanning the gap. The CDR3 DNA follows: TGCAGTGCTAAGACGGAGAGGGAAGCTTTCTTT. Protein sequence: CSAKTEREAFF.

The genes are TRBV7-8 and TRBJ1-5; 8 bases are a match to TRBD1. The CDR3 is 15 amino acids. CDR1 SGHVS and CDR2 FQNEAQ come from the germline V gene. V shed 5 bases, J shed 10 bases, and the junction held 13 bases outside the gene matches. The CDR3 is CASSANSDRGGPQHF. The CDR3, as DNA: TGTGCCAGCAGCGCAAACTCAGACAGGGGAGGACCCCAGCATTTT.

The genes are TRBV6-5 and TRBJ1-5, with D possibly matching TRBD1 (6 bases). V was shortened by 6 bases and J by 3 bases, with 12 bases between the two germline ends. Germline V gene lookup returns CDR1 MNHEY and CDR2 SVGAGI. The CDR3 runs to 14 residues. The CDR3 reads CASSHRTDNQPQHF. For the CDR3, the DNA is TGTGCCAGCAGCCATAGGACAGACAATCAGCCCCAGCATTTT.

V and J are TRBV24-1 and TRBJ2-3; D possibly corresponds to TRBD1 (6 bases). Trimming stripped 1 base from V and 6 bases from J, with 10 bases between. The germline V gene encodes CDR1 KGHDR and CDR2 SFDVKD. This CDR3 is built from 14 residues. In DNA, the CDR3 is TGTGCCACCAGTGATTTCCGCAGGGGTGATACGCAGTATTTT. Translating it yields CATSDFRRGDTQYF.

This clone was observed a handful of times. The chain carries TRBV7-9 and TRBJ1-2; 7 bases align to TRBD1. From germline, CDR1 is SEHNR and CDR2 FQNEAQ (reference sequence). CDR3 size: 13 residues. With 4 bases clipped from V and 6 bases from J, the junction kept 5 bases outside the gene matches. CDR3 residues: CASSSGGLDGYTF. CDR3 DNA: TGTGCCAGCAGCTCAGGGGGTTTGGATGGCTACACCTTC.